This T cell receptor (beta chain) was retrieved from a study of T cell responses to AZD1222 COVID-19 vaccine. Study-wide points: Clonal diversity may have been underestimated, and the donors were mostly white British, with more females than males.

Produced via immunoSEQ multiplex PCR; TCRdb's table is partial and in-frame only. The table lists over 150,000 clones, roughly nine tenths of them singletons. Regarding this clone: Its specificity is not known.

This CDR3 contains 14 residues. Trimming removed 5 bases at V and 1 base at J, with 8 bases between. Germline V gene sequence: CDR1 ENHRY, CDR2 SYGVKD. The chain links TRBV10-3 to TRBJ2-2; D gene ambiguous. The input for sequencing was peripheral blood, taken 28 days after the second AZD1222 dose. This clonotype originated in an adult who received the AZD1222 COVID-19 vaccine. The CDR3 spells CAISKDGNTGELFF. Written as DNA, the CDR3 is TGTGCCATCAGTAAGGACGGGAACACCGGGGAGCTGTTTTTT.